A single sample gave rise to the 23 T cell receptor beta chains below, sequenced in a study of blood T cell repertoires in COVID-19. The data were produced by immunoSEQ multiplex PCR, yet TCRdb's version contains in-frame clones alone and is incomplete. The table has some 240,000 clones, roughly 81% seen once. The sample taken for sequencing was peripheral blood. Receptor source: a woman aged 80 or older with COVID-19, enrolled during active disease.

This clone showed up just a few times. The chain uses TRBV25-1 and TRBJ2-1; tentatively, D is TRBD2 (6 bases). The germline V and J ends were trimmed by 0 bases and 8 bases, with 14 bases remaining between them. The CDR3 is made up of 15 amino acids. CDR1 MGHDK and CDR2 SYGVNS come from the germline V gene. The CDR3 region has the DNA TGTGCCAGCAGTGAATATAGTGGGGGGTCGGATGAGCAGTTCTTC. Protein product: CASSEYSGGSDEQFF.

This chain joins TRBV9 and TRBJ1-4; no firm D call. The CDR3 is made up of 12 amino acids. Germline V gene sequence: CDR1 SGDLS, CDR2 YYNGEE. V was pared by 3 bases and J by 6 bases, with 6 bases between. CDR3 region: CASSAVDEKLFF. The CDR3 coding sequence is TGTGCCAGCAGCGCTGTAGATGAAAAACTGTTTTTT.

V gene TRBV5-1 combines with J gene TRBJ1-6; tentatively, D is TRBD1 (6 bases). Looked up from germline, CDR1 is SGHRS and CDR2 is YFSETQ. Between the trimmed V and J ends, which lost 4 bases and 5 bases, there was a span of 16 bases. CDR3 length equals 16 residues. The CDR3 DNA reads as TGCGCCAGCAGCCCAGGACAGAACTTCAATAATTCACCCCTCCACTTT. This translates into CASSPGQNFNNSPLHF.

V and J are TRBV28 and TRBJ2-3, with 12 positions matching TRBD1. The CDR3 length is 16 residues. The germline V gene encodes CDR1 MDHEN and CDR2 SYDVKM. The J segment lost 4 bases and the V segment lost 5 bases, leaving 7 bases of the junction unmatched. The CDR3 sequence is CASSLPGTGGPDTQYF. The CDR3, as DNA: TGTGCCAGCAGTCTGCCCGGGACAGGGGGCCCAGATACGCAGTATTTT. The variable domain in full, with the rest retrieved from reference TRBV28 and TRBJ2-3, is DVKVTQSSRYLVKRTGEKVFLECVQDMDHENMFWYRQDPGLGLRLIYFSYDVKMKEKGDIPEGYSVSREKKERFSLILESASTNQTSMYLCASSLPGTGGPDTQYFGPGTRLTVL.

The CDR3 DNA follows: TGTGCCAGCAGCCCCTTAGCGGGAGAGGGCTCCTACAATGAGCAGTTCTTC. It translates to CASSPLAGEGSYNEQFF. This chain uses TRBV7-3 with TRBJ2-1, with 9 bases identical to TRBD2. V was clipped by 5 bases and J by 0 bases; unmatched bases: 8. CDR1 SGHTA and CDR2 FQGTGA come from the germline V gene. This CDR3 is 17 amino acids long.

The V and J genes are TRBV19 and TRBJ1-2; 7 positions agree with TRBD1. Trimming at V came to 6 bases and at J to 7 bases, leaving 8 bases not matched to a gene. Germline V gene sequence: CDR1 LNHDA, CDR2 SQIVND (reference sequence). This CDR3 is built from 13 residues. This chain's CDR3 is CASSNRGVSGYTF. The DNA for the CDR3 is TGTGCCAGTAGCAACAGGGGAGTGAGTGGCTACACCTTC. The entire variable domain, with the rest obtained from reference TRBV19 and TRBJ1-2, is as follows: DGGITQSPKYLFRKEGQNVTLSCEQNLNHDAMYWYRQDPGQGLRLIYYSQIVNDFQKGDIAEGYSVSREKKESFPLTVTSAQKNPTAFYLCASSNRGVSGYTFGSGTRLTVV.

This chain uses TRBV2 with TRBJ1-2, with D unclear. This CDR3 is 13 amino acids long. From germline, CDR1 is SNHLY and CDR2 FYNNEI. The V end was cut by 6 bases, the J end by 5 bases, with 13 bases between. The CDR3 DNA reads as TGTGCCAGCAGAGACCCAGGAAGGTATGGCTACACCTTC. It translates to CASRDPGRYGYTF.

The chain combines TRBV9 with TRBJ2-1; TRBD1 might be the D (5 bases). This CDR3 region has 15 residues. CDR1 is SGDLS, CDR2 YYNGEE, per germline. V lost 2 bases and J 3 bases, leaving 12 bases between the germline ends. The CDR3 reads CASSVGQYNYNEQFF. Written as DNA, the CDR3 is TGTGCCAGCAGCGTCGGACAATACAACTACAATGAGCAGTTCTTC.

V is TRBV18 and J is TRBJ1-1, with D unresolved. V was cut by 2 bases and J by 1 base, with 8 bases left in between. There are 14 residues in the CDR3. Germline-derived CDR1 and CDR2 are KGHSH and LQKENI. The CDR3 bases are TGTGCCAGCTCACCAACACAGCAGAACACTGAAGCTTTCTTT. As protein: CASSPTQQNTEAFF. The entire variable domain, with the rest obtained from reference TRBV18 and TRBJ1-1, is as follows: NAGVMQNPRHLVRRRGQEARLRCSPMKGHSHVYWYRQLPEEGLKFMVYLQKENIIDESGMPKERFSAEFPKEGPSILRIQQVVRGDSAAYFCASSPTQQNTEAFFGQGTRLTVV.

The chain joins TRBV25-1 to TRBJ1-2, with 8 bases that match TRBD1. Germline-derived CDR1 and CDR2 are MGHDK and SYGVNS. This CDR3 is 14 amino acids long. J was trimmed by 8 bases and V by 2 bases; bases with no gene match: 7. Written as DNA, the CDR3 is TGTGCCAGCAGTGAACAGGGGGCTCCTAAAGGCTACACCTTC. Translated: CASSEQGAPKGYTF.

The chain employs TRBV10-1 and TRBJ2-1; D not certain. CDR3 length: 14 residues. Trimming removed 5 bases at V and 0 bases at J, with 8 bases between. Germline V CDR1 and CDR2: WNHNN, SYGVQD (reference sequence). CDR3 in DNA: TGCGCCAGCAGTTCGATTAGCTCCTACAATGAGCAGTTCTTC. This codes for CASSSISSYNEQFF.

CDR3 coding DNA: TGTGCCAGCAGCTTTGACAGATATGGCTACACCTTC. This translates into CASSFDRYGYTF. The gene calls are TRBV7-9 and TRBJ1-2, with D tentatively TRBD1 (5 bases). Germline V lookup: CDR1 SEHNR, CDR2 FQNEAQ (reference sequence). This CDR3 contains 12 residues. Trimming took off 3 bases at V and 5 bases at J, with 7 bases between the two ends.

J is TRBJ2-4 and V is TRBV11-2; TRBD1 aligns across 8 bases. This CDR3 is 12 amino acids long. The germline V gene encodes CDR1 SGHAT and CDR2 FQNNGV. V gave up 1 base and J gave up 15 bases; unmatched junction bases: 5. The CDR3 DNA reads TGTGCCAGCAGCTTAGCAACAGGGGGGTTGTACTTC. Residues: CASSLATGGLYF.

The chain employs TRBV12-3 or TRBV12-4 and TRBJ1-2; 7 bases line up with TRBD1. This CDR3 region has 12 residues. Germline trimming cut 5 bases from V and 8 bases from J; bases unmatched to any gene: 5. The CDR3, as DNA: TGTGCCAGCAGTAGTAGACAGGGCGGCTACACCTTC. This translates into CASSSRQGGYTF.

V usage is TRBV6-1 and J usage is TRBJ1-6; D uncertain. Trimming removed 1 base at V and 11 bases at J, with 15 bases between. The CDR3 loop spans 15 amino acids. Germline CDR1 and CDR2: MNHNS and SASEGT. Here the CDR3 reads CASSEEGGRATPLHF. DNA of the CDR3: TGTGCCAGCAGTGAAGAGGGCGGGCGAGCGACACCCCTCCACTTT.

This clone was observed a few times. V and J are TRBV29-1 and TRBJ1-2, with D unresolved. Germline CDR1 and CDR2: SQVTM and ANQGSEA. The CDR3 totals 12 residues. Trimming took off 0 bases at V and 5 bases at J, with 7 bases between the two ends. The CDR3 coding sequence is TGCAGCGTTGAAGACCCGAGATATGGCTACACCTTC. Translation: CSVEDPRYGYTF.

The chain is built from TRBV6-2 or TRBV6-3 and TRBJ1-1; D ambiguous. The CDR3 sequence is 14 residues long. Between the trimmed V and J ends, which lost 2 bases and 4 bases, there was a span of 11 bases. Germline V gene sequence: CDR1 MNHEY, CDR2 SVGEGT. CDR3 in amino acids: CASSYPGSSTEAFF. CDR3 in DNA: TGTGCCAGCAGTTACCCGGGGTCGTCCACTGAAGCTTTCTTT.

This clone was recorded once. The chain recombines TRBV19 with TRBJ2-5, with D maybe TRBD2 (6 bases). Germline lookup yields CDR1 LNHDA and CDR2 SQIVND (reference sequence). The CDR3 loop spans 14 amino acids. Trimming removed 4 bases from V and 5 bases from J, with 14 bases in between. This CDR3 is CASSKGRGWETQYF. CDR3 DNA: TGTGCCAGTAGTAAAGGGCGGGGCTGGGAGACCCAGTACTTC.

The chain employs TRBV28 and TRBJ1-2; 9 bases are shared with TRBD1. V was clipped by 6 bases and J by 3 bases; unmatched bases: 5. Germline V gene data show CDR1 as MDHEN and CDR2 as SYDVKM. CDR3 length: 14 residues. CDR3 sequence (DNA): TGTGCCAGCAGAAGGACAGGGGTTTACTATGGCTACACCTTC. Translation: CASRRTGVYYGYTF.

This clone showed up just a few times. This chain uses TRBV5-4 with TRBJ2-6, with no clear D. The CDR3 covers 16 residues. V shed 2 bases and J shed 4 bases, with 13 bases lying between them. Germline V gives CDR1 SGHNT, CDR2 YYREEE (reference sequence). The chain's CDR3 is CASSFKQEAGANVLTF. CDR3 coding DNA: TGTGCCAGCAGCTTCAAGCAGGAAGCCGGGGCCAACGTCCTGACTTTC.

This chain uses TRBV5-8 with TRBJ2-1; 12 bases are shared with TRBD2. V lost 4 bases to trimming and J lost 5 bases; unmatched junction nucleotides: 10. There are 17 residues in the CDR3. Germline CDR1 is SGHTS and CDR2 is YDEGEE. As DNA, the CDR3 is TGTGCCAGCAGCCCGAGACTAGCGGGAGTCAACAACAATGAGCAGTTCTTC. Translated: CASSPRLAGVNNNEQFF.

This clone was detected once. The CDR3 region is CASSHLSGEQYF. The CDR3 nucleotides read TGCGCCAGCAGTCACCTATCGGGCGAGCAGTACTTC. This chain links TRBV5-1 with TRBJ2-7; D remains ambiguous. This CDR3 is built from 12 residues. Per germline, CDR1 SGHRS and CDR2 YFSETQ. Trimming shortened V by 5 bases and J by 6 bases, and 12 bases separated the two germline ends. The whole variable domain, remainder taken from reference TRBV5-1 and TRBJ2-7, is KAGVTQTPRYLIKTRGQQVTLSCSPISGHRSVSWYQQTPGQGLQFLFEYFSETQRNKGNFPGRFSGRQFSNSRSEMNVSTLELGDSALYLCASSHLSGEQYFGPGTRLTVT.

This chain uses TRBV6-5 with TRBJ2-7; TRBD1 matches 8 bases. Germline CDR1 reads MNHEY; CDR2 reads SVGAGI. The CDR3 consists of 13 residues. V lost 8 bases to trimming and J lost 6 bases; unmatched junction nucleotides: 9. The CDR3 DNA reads TGTGCCAGCGGGTACAGGGGGTCTTTCGAGCAGTACTTC. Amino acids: CASGYRGSFEQYF.